The subject of this entry is one T cell receptor (beta chain). Its matching antigen is unknown. The sample comes from a study of cytomegalovirus exposure and HLA in healthy donors. Overall study findings and caveats: TCR beta V- and J-gene trimming was later associated with a missense DCLRE1C variant. Later on, an analysis tied roughly 17,000 TCR beta sequences to HLA alleles at 0.05 false discovery rate. Previous analysis showed most TCR beta V segments were productive about 87% or about 30% of the time.

The study sampled nominally healthy donors, though unrecorded immune exposures were likely. Vbeta (60) and Jbeta (13) primers were used in the PCR. Clones were read by immunoSEQ multiplex PCR, and TCRdb kept only the in-frame ones, dropping some. The sample records roughly 150,000 clones, around 75% being singletons. The clonotype comes from a man aged 25-45 years in good health and CMV-seronegative. Sequenced: PBMCs.

CDR3 in amino acids: CASSPPGQGENEQFF. CDR3 DNA: TGTGCCAGCAGCCCGCCGGGACAGGGTGAGAATGAGCAGTTCTTC. The gene calls are TRBV11-2 and TRBJ2-1; 9 bases align to TRBD1. Germline V gene sequence: CDR1 SGHAT, CDR2 FQNNGV. The CDR3 is 15 residues long. The V gene end was trimmed by 5 bases and the J gene end by 7 bases; junction bases not matched to a gene: 9.